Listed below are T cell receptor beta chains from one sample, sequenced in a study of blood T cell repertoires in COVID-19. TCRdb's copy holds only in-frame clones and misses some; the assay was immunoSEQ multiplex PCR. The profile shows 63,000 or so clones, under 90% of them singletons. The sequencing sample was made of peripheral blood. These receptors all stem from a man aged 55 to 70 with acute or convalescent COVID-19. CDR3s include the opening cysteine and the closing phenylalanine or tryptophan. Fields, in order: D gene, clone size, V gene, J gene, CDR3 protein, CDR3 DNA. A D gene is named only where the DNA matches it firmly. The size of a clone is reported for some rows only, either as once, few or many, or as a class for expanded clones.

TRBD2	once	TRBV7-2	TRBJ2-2	CASSLQTSAVGELFF	TGTGCCAGCAGCTTACAGACTAGCGCGGTCGGGGAGCTGTTTTTT
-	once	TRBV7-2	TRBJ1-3	CASSLRSFSGNTIYF	TGTGCCAGCAGCTTACGGAGTTTCTCTGGAAACACCATATATTTT
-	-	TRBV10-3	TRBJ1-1	CAISQGLNTEAFF	TGTGCCATCAGCCAGGGATTGAACACTGAAGCTTTCTTT
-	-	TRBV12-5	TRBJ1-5	CASAVDSSNQPQHF	TGTGCTAGTGCCGTAGACAGTAGCAATCAGCCCCAGCATTTT
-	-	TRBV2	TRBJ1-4	CASSESRLAGKLFF	TGTGCCAGCAGTGAAAGTCGACTTGCGGGAAAACTGTTTTTT
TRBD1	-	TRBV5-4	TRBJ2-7	CASSWMGQAHEQYF	TGTGCCAGCAGCTGGATGGGACAGGCCCACGAGCAGTACTTC
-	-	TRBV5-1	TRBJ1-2	CASSLNPPTGLYGYTF	TGCGCCAGCAGCTTGAACCCGCCGACAGGACTCTATGGCTACACCTTC
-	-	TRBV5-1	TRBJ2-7	CASSFAYEQYF	TGCGCCAGCAGCTTCGCCTACGAGCAGTACTTC
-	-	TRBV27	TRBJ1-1	CASSLSWGGTEAFF	TGTGCCAGCAGTTTATCGTGGGGGGGCACTGAAGCTTTCTTT
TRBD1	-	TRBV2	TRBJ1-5	CASSVTGVSNQPQHF	TGTGCCAGCAGTGTGACAGGGGTTAGCAATCAGCCCCAGCATTTT
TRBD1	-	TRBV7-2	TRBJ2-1	CASSQQGYNEQFF	TGTGCCAGCAGCCAACAGGGGTACAATGAGCAGTTCTTC
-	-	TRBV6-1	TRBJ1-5	CASSESGWQPQHF	TGTGCCAGCAGTGAATCCGGTTGGCAGCCCCAGCATTTT
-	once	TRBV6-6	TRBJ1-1	CASVVNTEAFF	TGTGCCAGCGTAGTGAACACTGAAGCTTTCTTT
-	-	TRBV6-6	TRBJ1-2	CATAFTGTYGYTF	TGTGCCACTGCATTCACAGGGACCTATGGCTACACCTTC
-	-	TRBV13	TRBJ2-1	CASSLRGVNEQFF	TGTGCCAGCAGCTTAAGAGGAGTCAATGAGCAGTTCTTC
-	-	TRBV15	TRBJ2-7	CATSRGSLGTYEQYF	TGTGCCACCAGCAGAGGGTCTTTGGGCACCTACGAGCAGTACTTC
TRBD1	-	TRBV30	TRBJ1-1	CAWSVKGAPIHEAFF	TGTGCCTGGAGTGTAAAGGGGGCGCCTATACATGAAGCTTTCTTT
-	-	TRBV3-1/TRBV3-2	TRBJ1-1	CASSQGPYTEAFF	TGTGCCAGCAGCCAGGGGCCGTACACTGAAGCTTTCTTT
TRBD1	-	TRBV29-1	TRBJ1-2	CSVADRGRGPYGYTF	TGCAGCGTTGCGGACAGGGGGCGAGGGCCCTATGGCTACACCTTC
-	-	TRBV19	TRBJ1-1	CASSIVIGQWGMNTEAFF	TGTGCCAGTAGTATAGTGATTGGGCAGTGGGGCATGAACACTGAAGCTTTCTTT
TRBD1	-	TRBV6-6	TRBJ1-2	CASRTGQDFYGYTF	TGTGCCAGCAGGACGGGACAGGACTTCTATGGCTACACCTTC
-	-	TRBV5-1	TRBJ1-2	CASSLIFGQNYGYTF	TGCGCCAGCAGCTTGATATTTGGGCAGAACTATGGCTACACCTTC
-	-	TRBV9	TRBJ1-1	CASSVAGTDDTEAFF	TGTGCCAGCAGCGTCGCGGGCACGGACGACACTGAAGCTTTCTTT
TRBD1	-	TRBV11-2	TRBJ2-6	CASSLVASTGGTGANVLTF	TGTGCCAGCAGCTTGGTGGCCAGCACAGGGGGCACTGGGGCCAACGTCCTGACTTTC
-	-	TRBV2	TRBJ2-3	CASSAYLSTDTQYF	TGTGCCAGCAGTGCCTATCTAAGCACAGATACGCAGTATTTT